This passage covers 20 T cell receptor beta chains from one sample sequenced in a study of shared clonotypes between healthy human individuals. Method: immunoSEQ multiplex PCR; TCRdb's copy keeps in-frame clones and lacks some. The sample shows 2 million or so clones, over 85% of them seen only once. Naive CD8 cells were CD45RO-negative, positively selected for CCR7, excluding terminally differentiated effector memory CD45RA+ cells. The specimen was naive CD8+ T cells sorted from blood. All receptors derive from a man aged 18-30 years in good health.

This clone was detected only once. The rearrangement uses TRBV6-5 and TRBJ1-3, with D hard to call. The germline V and J ends were trimmed by 5 bases and 9 bases, with 8 bases remaining between them. Germline V gives CDR1 MNHEY, CDR2 SVGAGI. The CDR3 loop spans 11 amino acids. The CDR3 loop is CASSERSTIYF. For the CDR3, the DNA is TGTGCCAGCAGTGAGAGGTCCACCATATATTTT.

V is TRBV2 and J is TRBJ1-5; 12 nucleotides align to TRBD1. This CDR3 comprises 16 residues. V was pared by 3 bases and J by 4 bases, with 4 bases of the junction left unmatched. Germline V lookup: CDR1 SNHLY, CDR2 FYNNEI. CDR3 amino acids: CASSDWDRGPNQPQHF. The DNA for the CDR3 is TGTGCCAGCAGTGATTGGGACAGGGGGCCAAATCAGCCCCAGCATTTT.

The chain joins TRBV19 to TRBJ2-1; D might be TRBD2 (6 bases). Deletions cut 5 bases from V and 5 bases from J, with 13 bases between. CDR3 length: 14 amino acids. The germline V gene has CDR1 LNHDA and CDR2 SQIVND (reference sequence). CDR3 sequence (DNA): TGTGCCAGTAGTTTGGCGGGACTGAACAATGAGCAGTTCTTC. Protein: CASSLAGLNNEQFF.

This clone has a single count. This sequence joins TRBV7-9 and TRBJ1-4; no reliable D call. The germline V gene has CDR1 SEHNR and CDR2 FQNEAQ (reference sequence). This CDR3 contains 18 residues. V lost 4 bases and J lost 4, with 22 bases in between. The CDR3 sequence is CASSSSQDGLHGNEKLFF. The DNA for the CDR3 is TGTGCCAGCAGCTCATCCCAAGACGGGCTCCATGGTAATGAAAAACTGTTTTTT.

This rearrangement joins TRBV9 to TRBJ2-3, with D unresolved. Germline CDR1 and CDR2: SGDLS and YYNGEE. V gave up 3 bases and J gave up 0 bases, with 14 bases separating them. This CDR3 contains 16 residues. The CDR3 loop reads CASSASTIASTDTQYF. CDR3 DNA sequence: TGTGCCAGCAGCGCAAGTACGATAGCTAGCACAGATACGCAGTATTTT.

This chain connects TRBV11-2 to TRBJ2-1; 8 bases match TRBD2. The CDR3 is made up of 17 amino acids. V was clipped by 1 base and J by 7 bases; unmatched bases: 12. Germline values: CDR1 SGHAT, CDR2 FQNNGV. In DNA form, the CDR3 reads TGTGCCAGCAGCTTAGCGGGCTACGGGGGGGCCGCAAATGAGCAGTTCTTC. Its protein product is CASSLAGYGGAANEQFF.

Details on this clone: The same CDR3 also results from other DNA sequences found in this sample. J is TRBJ2-2 and V is TRBV2; D unresolved. Between the trimmed V and J ends, which lost 4 bases and 1 base, there was a span of 4 bases. The CDR3 covers 13 residues. Germline V gives CDR1 SNHLY, CDR2 FYNNEI. The CDR3 nucleotides are TGTGCCAGCAGTGGGGGGAACACCGGGGAGCTGTTTTTT. The encoded protein is CASSGGNTGELFF.

The chain carries TRBV7-2 and TRBJ1-2; TRBD1 might be the D (6 bases). The CDR3 covers 13 residues. V gave up 4 bases and J gave up 5 bases, with 11 bases separating them. Germline loops: CDR1 SGHTA, CDR2 FQGNSA. CDR3 nucleotide sequence: TGTGCCAGCAGCTCCGGGACACATTATGGCTACACCTTC. Translation gives CASSSGTHYGYTF.

The chain recombines TRBV9 with TRBJ1-2, with 10 nucleotides matching TRBD1. The CDR3 spans 13 residues. Per the germline V gene, CDR1 is SGDLS and CDR2 is YYNGEE. V was pared by 6 bases and J by 6 bases, with 5 bases of the junction left unmatched. CDR3 sequence: CASNAGTGDGYTF. The DNA of the CDR3 is TGTGCCAGCAACGCCGGGACAGGGGATGGCTACACCTTC.

The chain uses TRBV4-1 and TRBJ2-7; D tentatively reads TRBD1 or TRBD2 (5 bases each). The CDR3 loop spans 13 amino acids. Trimming stripped 5 bases from V and 4 bases from J, with 12 bases between. The germline CDR1 and CDR2 sequences are MGHRA and YSYEKL. The CDR3 sequence: CASSIRDQYEQYF. The CDR3 DNA reads as TGCGCCAGCAGCATACGGGACCAGTACGAGCAGTACTTC.

The sample holds one count of this clone. The V and J genes are TRBV30 and TRBJ2-7, with TRBD1 identical over 7 bases. With V trimmed by 4 bases and J by 3 bases, 6 bases remained unmatched. The CDR3 is 13 amino acids. Germline V lookup: CDR1 GTSNPN, CDR2 SVGIG (reference sequence). The CDR3 spells CAWTGTELYEQYF. The CDR3, as DNA: TGTGCCTGGACCGGGACAGAACTCTACGAGCAGTACTTC.

The chain is built from TRBV7-6 and TRBJ2-2; 7 bases are shared with TRBD1. With V trimmed by 3 bases and J by 0 bases, 4 bases remained unmatched. Germline CDR1 reads SGHVS; CDR2 reads FNYEAQ. CDR3 length equals 16 residues. CDR3 amino acids: CASSFGQAANTGELFF. The CDR3 DNA follows: TGTGCCAGCAGCTTCGGACAGGCCGCGAACACCGGGGAGCTGTTTTTT.

This chain links TRBV6-1 with TRBJ1-1, with D perhaps matching TRBD1 (5 bases). In germline, CDR1 is MNHNS, CDR2 SASEGT. CDR3 length: 14 residues. Between the trimmed V and J ends, which lost 5 bases and 4 bases, there was a span of 14 bases. The CDR3 loop reads CASSWDPTGTEAFF. As DNA, the CDR3 is TGTGCCAGCAGTTGGGACCCGACGGGCACTGAAGCTTTCTTT.

The genes are TRBV5-5 and TRBJ1-6; no clear D gene. This CDR3 has 17 residues. The ends were cut back, 2 bases at V and 9 bases at J, with 21 bases in the middle. Germline-derived CDR1 and CDR2 are SGHKS and YYEKEE (reference sequence). The CDR3 nucleotides are TGTGCCAGCAGCTTCTCGCCCGGGGAGATTTGGGTTTCACCCCTCCACTTT. It yields the protein CASSFSPGEIWVSPLHF.

This clone was counted a single time. V is TRBV5-4 and J is TRBJ2-3; perhaps TRBD1 as D (5 bases). Trimming removed 4 bases from V and 0 bases from J, with 18 bases in between. The CDR3 is 17 residues long. CDR1 SGHNT and CDR2 YYREEE come from the germline V gene (reference sequence). DNA for the CDR3: TGTGCCAGCAGCCCGACCCCAGGGTTGGGGAGCACAGATACGCAGTATTTT. The encoded protein is CASSPTPGLGSTDTQYF.

This chain connects TRBV7-9 to TRBJ1-1; TRBD1 might be the D (5 bases). Trimming took 2 bases from V and 1 from J, leaving 11 bases between them. The CDR3 totals 15 residues. Germline loops: CDR1 SEHNR, CDR2 FQNEAQ (reference sequence). The CDR3 protein is CASSLFSGTNTEAFF. CDR3 in DNA: TGTGCCAGCAGCTTATTCTCAGGGACGAACACTGAAGCTTTCTTT.

The chain carries TRBV9 and TRBJ2-3; no firm D call. The ends were cut back, 4 bases at V and 0 bases at J, with 12 bases in the middle. The CDR3 has 15 residues. The germline CDR1 and CDR2 sequences are SGDLS and YYNGEE. CDR3: CASSSTTVSTDTQYF. Written as DNA, the CDR3 is TGTGCCAGCAGCTCCACCACGGTGAGCACAGATACGCAGTATTTT. The full variable domain, rest sourced from reference TRBV9 and TRBJ2-3, is DSGVTQTPKHLITATGQRVTLRCSPRSGDLSVYWYQQSLDQGLQFLIQYYNGEERAKGNILERFSAQQFPDLHSELNLSSLELGDSALYFCASSSTTVSTDTQYFGPGTRLTVL.

The chain recombines TRBV7-9 with TRBJ2-1; 10 bases agree with TRBD2. There are 16 residues in the CDR3. Trimming removed 5 bases from V and 0 bases from J; junction bases left unmatched: 4. CDR1 is SEHNR, CDR2 FQNEAQ, per germline (reference sequence). CDR3 in amino acids: CASSAVAGGSYNEQFF. The CDR3 region has the DNA TGTGCCAGCAGCGCCGTAGCGGGAGGCTCCTACAATGAGCAGTTCTTC.

This chain links TRBV2 with TRBJ2-7, with 9 positions matching TRBD1. With 6 bases clipped from V and 0 bases from J, the junction kept 6 bases outside the gene matches. The CDR3 has 15 residues. Per the germline V gene, CDR1 is SNHLY and CDR2 is FYNNEI. In DNA, the CDR3 is TGTGCCAGCAGCTGGGGACAGGGCCTCTCCTACGAGCAGTACTTC. This gives the protein CASSWGQGLSYEQYF.

The J gene is TRBJ2-5, the V gene TRBV7-2; possible D gene TRBD2, 6 bases. The CDR3 has 13 residues. Germline loops: CDR1 SGHTA, CDR2 FQGNSA. The ends were cut back, 8 bases at V and 7 bases at J, with 17 bases in the middle. In DNA form, the CDR3 reads TGTGCCAGCGGAACGGGACTGTCAGTGACCCAGTACTTC. Protein: CASGTGLSVTQYF.